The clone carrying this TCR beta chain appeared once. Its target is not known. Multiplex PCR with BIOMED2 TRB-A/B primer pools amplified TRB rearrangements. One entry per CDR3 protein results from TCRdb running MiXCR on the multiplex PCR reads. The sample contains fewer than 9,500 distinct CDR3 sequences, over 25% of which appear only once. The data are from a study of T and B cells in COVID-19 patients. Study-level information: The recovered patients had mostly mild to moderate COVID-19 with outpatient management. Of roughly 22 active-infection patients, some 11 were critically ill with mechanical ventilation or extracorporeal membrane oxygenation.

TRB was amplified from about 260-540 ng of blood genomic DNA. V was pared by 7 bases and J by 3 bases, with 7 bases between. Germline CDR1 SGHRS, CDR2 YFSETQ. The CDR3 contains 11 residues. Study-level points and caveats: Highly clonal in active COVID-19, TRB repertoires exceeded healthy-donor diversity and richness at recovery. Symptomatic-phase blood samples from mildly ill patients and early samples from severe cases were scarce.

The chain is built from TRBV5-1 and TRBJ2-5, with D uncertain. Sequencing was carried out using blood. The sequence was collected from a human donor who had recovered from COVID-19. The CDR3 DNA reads TGCGCCAGCTCCGAAAAAGAGACCCAGTACTTC. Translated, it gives CASSEKETQYF.